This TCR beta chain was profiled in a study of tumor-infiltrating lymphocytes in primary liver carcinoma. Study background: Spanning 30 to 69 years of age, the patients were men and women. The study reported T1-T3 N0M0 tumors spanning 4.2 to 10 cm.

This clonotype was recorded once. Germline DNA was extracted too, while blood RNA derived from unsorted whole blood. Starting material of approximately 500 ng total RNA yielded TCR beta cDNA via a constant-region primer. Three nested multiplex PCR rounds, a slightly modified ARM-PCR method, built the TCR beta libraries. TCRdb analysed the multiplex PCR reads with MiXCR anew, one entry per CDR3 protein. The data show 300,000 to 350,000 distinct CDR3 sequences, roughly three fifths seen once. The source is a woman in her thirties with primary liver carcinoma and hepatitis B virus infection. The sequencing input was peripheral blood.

The CDR3 nucleotides are TGTGCCTGGAGTGTACAGGAGTACCAGCCCCAGTATTTT. This sequence encodes CAWSVQEYQPQYF. The chain combines TRBV30 with TRBJ1-5; the D gene is possibly TRBD1 (5 bases). The DNA matches TRBJ2-3 better at its end, which makes the J call doubtful. The germline CDR1 and CDR2 sequences are GTSNPN and SVGIG (reference sequence). The length of the CDR3 is 13 residues.